The 14 T cell receptor beta chains reported below all come from one sample, sequenced in a study of blood T cell repertoires in COVID-19. This table comes from immunoSEQ multiplex PCR, and its TCRdb copy is limited to in-frame clones, with some not included. Of around 100,000 clones detected, roughly 90% appear once; the ten largest clones hold about 2.5%. The sequencing sample was made of peripheral blood. These receptor sequences come from a man in his forties or fifties with COVID-19, enrolled during active disease.

This chain uses TRBV5-4 with TRBJ1-1; 10 nucleotides match TRBD1. Germline V gene lookup returns CDR1 SGHNT and CDR2 YYREEE (reference sequence). The CDR3 is made up of 15 amino acids. V was pared by 4 bases and J by 5 bases, with 8 bases of the junction left unmatched. The CDR3 region has the DNA TGTGCCAGCAGCCTCCAGACAGGGGGCGGAACTGAAGCTTTCTTT. Protein: CASSLQTGGGTEAFF.

The V gene is TRBV9, the J gene TRBJ1-1; D remains unclear. V lost 0 bases and J lost 4, with 10 bases in between. The germline gives CDR1 SGDLS, CDR2 YYNGEE. CDR3 size: 14 residues. CDR3 bases: TGTGCCAGCAGCGTAGAAGCAATTGTCACTGAAGCTTTCTTT. Translation gives CASSVEAIVTEAFF.

This chain uses TRBV5-6 with TRBJ1-5; perhaps TRBD1 as D (5 bases). The germline V gene encodes CDR1 SGHDT and CDR2 YYEEEE. The V gene lost 0 bases and the J gene lost 4 bases, with 11 bases spanning the gap. CDR3 size: 15 residues. The DNA of the CDR3 is TGTGCCAGCAGCTTGGGGGGCAGGCTGAATCAGCCCCAGCATTTT. Amino acids: CASSLGGRLNQPQHF.

The chain recombines TRBV18 with TRBJ1-5; D remains unclear. The CDR3 loop spans 14 amino acids. Germline CDR1 is KGHSH and CDR2 is LQKENI. V lost 6 bases and J lost 2, with 11 bases in between. The CDR3 loop is CASSPEARNQPQHF. In DNA form, the CDR3 reads TGTGCCAGCTCGCCGGAGGCGCGCAATCAGCCCCAGCATTTT.

DNA of the CDR3: TGTGCCAGCAGGTCCATGAAGGGGTCTAATGAAAAACTGTTTTTT. Amino acid sequence: CASRSMKGSNEKLFF. The chain couples TRBV28 to TRBJ1-4; a possible D gene is TRBD1 (5 bases). This CDR3 has 15 residues. In germline, CDR1 is MDHEN, CDR2 SYDVKM. The V gene lost 6 bases and the J gene lost 3 bases, with 14 bases spanning the gap. Full variable domain (remainder filled in from reference TRBV28 and TRBJ1-4): DVKVTQSSRYLVKRTGEKVFLECVQDMDHENMFWYRQDPGLGLRLIYFSYDVKMKEKGDIPEGYSVSREKKERFSLILESASTNQTSMYLCASRSMKGSNEKLFFGSGTQLSVL.

This rearrangement joins TRBV6-5 to TRBJ1-1; TRBD1 agrees at 7 bases. The V gene's germline CDR1 is MNHEY and CDR2 SVGAGI. CDR3 length: 14 residues. V gave up 5 bases and J gave up 8 bases; unmatched junction bases: 11. The CDR3 sequence: CASSPRQGIDEAFF. In nucleotides, the CDR3 is TGTGCCAGCAGTCCGCGACAGGGAATCGACGAAGCTTTCTTT.

The genes are TRBV24-1 and TRBJ2-1; 7 bases map to TRBD2. The CDR3 extends over 16 amino acids. The germline V gene encodes CDR1 KGHDR and CDR2 SFDVKD. V lost 0 bases and J lost 5; bases outside the gene matches: 6. This CDR3 is CATSDLTRGNNNEQFF. CDR3 in DNA: TGTGCCACCAGTGATTTGACGCGGGGGAATAACAATGAGCAGTTCTTC.

The chain employs TRBV19 and TRBJ2-1, with D tentatively TRBD1 (6 bases). Trimming cost V 3 bases and J 5 bases, with 11 bases left between them. Germline V gene lookup returns CDR1 LNHDA and CDR2 SQIVND (reference sequence). This CDR3 contains 14 residues. The CDR3 region has the DNA TGTGCCAGTAGTATGATGTGGACAGACAATGAGCAGTTCTTC. Amino acids: CASSMMWTDNEQFF. Variable domain in full (rest from reference TRBV19 and TRBJ2-1): DGGITQSPKYLFRKEGQNVTLSCEQNLNHDAMYWYRQDPGQGLRLIYYSQIVNDFQKGDIAEGYSVSREKKESFPLTVTSAQKNPTAFYLCASSMMWTDNEQFFGPGTRLTVL.

The chain recombines TRBV5-1 with TRBJ1-6; no definite D call. This CDR3 region has 13 residues. Germline CDR1 is SGHRS and CDR2 is YFSETQ. Trimming removed 1 base at V and 5 bases at J, with 4 bases between. CDR3 coding DNA: TGCGCCAGCAGCTTGTTAGATAATTCACCCCTCCACTTT. It translates to CASSLLDNSPLHF.

In this sample, this clone turned up a few times. The chain uses TRBV19 and TRBJ2-1; 12 positions agree with TRBD2. CDR1 and CDR2 (germline): LNHDA, SQIVND (reference sequence). CDR3 size: 16 residues. V trimming: 5 bases; J trimming: 4 bases; junction bases outside the gene matches: 6. The CDR3 protein is CASSGALAGGYNEQFF. CDR3 DNA sequence: TGTGCCAGTAGTGGGGCACTAGCGGGGGGATACAATGAGCAGTTCTTC.

The V call is TRBV27, the J call TRBJ1-5, with D unclear. CDR1 is MNHEY, CDR2 SMNVEV, per germline (reference sequence). The CDR3 is 13 residues long. The V gene lost 0 bases and the J gene lost 4 bases, with 4 bases spanning the gap. CDR3 sequence: CASSLSFNQPQHF. CDR3 in DNA: TGTGCCAGCAGTTTATCCTTTAATCAGCCCCAGCATTTT.

This clone was seen only a few times. This chain uses TRBV11-2 with TRBJ1-3; no clear D. The germline V and J ends were trimmed by 4 bases and 4 bases, with 11 bases remaining between them. This CDR3 comprises 14 residues. Germline CDR1 reads SGHAT; CDR2 reads FQNNGV. This CDR3 reads CASSSAVGGNTIYF. CDR3 nucleotides: TGTGCCAGCAGCTCGGCGGTCGGGGGAAACACCATATATTTT. Drawing the rest from reference TRBV11-2 and TRBJ1-3, the complete variable domain is EAGVAQSPRYKIIEKRQSVAFWCNPISGHATLYWYQQILGQGPKLLIQFQNNGVVDDSQLPKDRFSAERLKGVDSTLKIQPAKLEDSAVYLCASSSAVGGNTIYFGEGSWLTVV.

The chain is built from TRBV10-3 and TRBJ1-2; D possibly corresponds to TRBD1 (6 bases). This CDR3 comprises 14 residues. Germline V gene sequence: CDR1 ENHRY, CDR2 SYGVKD. Trimming left V 7 bases short and J 2 bases short, with 14 bases between. The DNA of the CDR3 is TGTGCCATCACCCCGGGGGGGGCCAACTATGGCTACACCTTC. Translation gives CAITPGGANYGYTF.

The rearrangement links TRBV9 to TRBJ2-2, with 11 positions matching TRBD1. Germline V CDR1 and CDR2: SGDLS, YYNGEE. The CDR3 runs to 17 residues. V lost 4 bases and J lost 5; bases outside the gene matches: 10. Here the CDR3 reads CASSSPGQGGLTGELFF. CDR3 bases: TGTGCCAGCAGCAGTCCGGGACAGGGGGGTCTAACCGGGGAGCTGTTTTTT.